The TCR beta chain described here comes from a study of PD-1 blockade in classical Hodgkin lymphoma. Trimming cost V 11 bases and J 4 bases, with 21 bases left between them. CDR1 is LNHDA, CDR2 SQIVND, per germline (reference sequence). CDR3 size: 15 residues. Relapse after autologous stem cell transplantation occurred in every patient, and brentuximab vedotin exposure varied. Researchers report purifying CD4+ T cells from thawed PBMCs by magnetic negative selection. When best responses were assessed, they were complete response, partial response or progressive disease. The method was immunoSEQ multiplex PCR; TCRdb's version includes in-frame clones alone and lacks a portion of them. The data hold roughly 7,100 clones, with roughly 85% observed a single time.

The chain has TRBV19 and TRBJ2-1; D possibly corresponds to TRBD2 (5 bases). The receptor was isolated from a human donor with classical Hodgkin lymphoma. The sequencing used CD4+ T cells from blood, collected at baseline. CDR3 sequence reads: CASQLGRLEYNEQFF. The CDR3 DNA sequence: TGTGCCTCCCAACTAGGCCGTCTCGAATACAATGAGCAGTTCTTC.